The clone carrying this T cell receptor beta chain has a handful of counts. The record originates from a study of beta chain features in type 1 diabetes. The V gene's germline CDR1 is WSHSY and CDR2 SAAADI. The CDR3 is made up of 14 amino acids. V shed 7 bases and J shed 1 base, with 13 bases lying between them. The sequenced template was cDNA made from the entire isolated RNA. Assay used: immunoSEQ multiplex PCR; TCRdb lists only in-frame clones, some missing. The sample includes approximately 400,000 clones, about 14% of them seen just once. The source of this sequence is a woman aged 18 to 35 in good health. The chain combines TRBV10-2 with TRBJ1-1; D perhaps matches TRBD1 (5 bases). Sequenced material: naive CD4+ T cells from blood. CDR3 nucleotides: TGCGCCAGCACCCGCGGGGCGCAGAACACTGAAGCTTTCTTT. The encoded protein is CASTRGAQNTEAFF.